This entry is about one TCR beta chain. This entry comes from a study of blood T cell repertoires in COVID-19. At the level of the study: Donors in the United States, Italy and Spain gave samples during acute or convalescent COVID-19. PBMCs, B-cell-depleted T cells, or T cells provided the cDNA or gDNA that made up the material.

How the authors handled the data: Amplification from reference gene primers served as the basis for estimated nucleated cell counts. Repertoires were generated with immunoSEQ multiplex PCR, while TCRdb's copy carries only in-frame clones and drops some. The V and J calls and clone size are taken from that table; D and trimming were inferred from the DNA. In the table there are about 160,000 clones, approximately 80% of which are singletons. The CDR3 length is 14 residues. V shed 10 bases and J 0 bases; nucleotides not matched to a gene: 6. Germline CDR1 is SNHLY and CDR2 is FYNNEI. This sequence joins TRBV2 and TRBJ2-1, with 7 bases lining up with TRBD2. The sequence was collected from a woman aged 40 to 49 with COVID-19, enrolled during active disease. The sequencing sample was made of peripheral blood. This CDR3 reads CATQRGLSYNEQFF. As DNA, the CDR3 is TGTGCCACACAGCGGGGACTCTCCTACAATGAGCAGTTCTTC.